A selection of T cell receptor beta chains follows, all from one sample in a study of tumor-infiltrating lymphocytes in oesophageal squamous cell carcinoma. TCRdb fed the PCR reads into MiXCR, producing one record per CDR3 protein. The table has 15,000 to 20,000 distinct CDR3 sequences, roughly 40% seen once. Sequencing was done on a sample of normal esophageal tissue next to the tumor. These receptors originate from a female donor with esophageal squamous cell carcinoma. Each CDR3 is given with its conserved first and last residue. D genes are given only for firm matches. Clone size is not always given. Where it is, it says once, few, many or a class for expanded clones.

V gene	clone size	D gene	J gene	CDR3 protein	CDR3 DNA
TRBV7-2	once	-	TRBJ2-4	CASSLVGAGQYF	TGTGCCAGCAGCTTAGTTGGGGCCGGCCAGTACTTC
TRBV5-6	-	-	TRBJ2-7	CASSFASRDTQYF	TGTGCCAGCAGCTTTGCTTCCAGGGATACGCAGTACTTC
TRBV19	many	-	TRBJ1-1	CASSIIRGTEAFF	TGTGCCAGTAGTATTATACGGGGCACTGAAGCTTTCTTT
TRBV4-2	few	-	TRBJ1-2	CASSPTSGTVNYGYTF	TGTGCCAGCAGCCCTACTTCCGGGACCGTAAACTATGGCTACACCTTC
TRBV2	-	-	TRBJ2-2	CASMLRDSRGGELFF	TGTGCCAGCATGCTCCGGGACTCCCGAGGGGGGGAGCTGTTTTTT
TRBV5-4	many	TRBD2	TRBJ2-7	CASSLGGGSSYNEQYF	TGTGCCAGCAGCTTGGGTGGCGGGAGCTCCTACAATGAGCAGTACTTC
TRBV11-2	medium-sized	TRBD1	TRBJ1-1	CASSRQGVYEAFF	TGTGCCAGCAGCAGACAGGGGGTATATGAAGCTTTCTTT
TRBV7-2	-	-	TRBJ2-5	CASSTRTGTSETQYF	TGTGCCAGCAGCACAAGGACCGGGACTTCAGAGACCCAGTACTTC
TRBV6-8	-	TRBD2	TRBJ2-5	CASSSSGSPKTQYF	TGTGCCAGCAGTTCTAGCGGGAGCCCAAAGACCCAGTACTTC
TRBV7-3	medium-sized	-	TRBJ2-3	CASSLSRGTDTQYF	TGTGCCAGCAGCTTAAGCCGGGGCACAGATACGCAGTATTTT
TRBV2	-	TRBD2	TRBJ2-5	CASRGWGLAGLQETQYF	TGTGCCAGCAGGGGGTGGGGACTAGCGGGACTTCAAGAGACCCAGTACTTC
TRBV12-3/TRBV12-4	-	-	TRBJ2-7	CASSFGSGQSYEQYF	TGTGCCAGCAGTTTCGGCTCAGGGCAGTCCTACGAGCAGTACTTC
TRBV6-1	-	TRBD2	TRBJ2-5	CASSEGVAGGLQETQYF	TGTGCCAGCAGTGAAGGGGTAGCGGGGGGACTCCAAGAGACCCAGTACTTC
TRBV7-8	-	-	TRBJ2-7	CASSLGGGGYDYEQYF	TGTGCCAGCAGCTTAGGGGGGGGCGGATACGACTACGAGCAGTACTTC
TRBV4-2	-	-	TRBJ2-1	CASSQETGSNEQFF	TGTGCCAGCAGCCAGGAGACCGGGTCAAATGAGCAGTTCTTC
TRBV2	few	-	TRBJ2-1	CASSFRDSSYNEQFF	TGTGCCAGCAGCTTCCGGGACTCCTCCTACAATGAGCAGTTCTTC
TRBV7-6	few	TRBD1	TRBJ1-2	CASSNIITGDFNYGYTF	TGTGCCAGCAGCAATATCATCACAGGGGATTTTAACTATGGCTACACCTTC
TRBV28	-	-	TRBJ2-6	CASIFGTGRLWLHLRF	-
TRBV5-1	few	-	TRBJ2-3	CASSLRGPRSTDTQYF	TGCGCCAGCAGCTTGAGAGGCCCTCGTAGCACAGATACGCAGTATTTT
TRBV20-1	-	-	TRBJ2-7	CSARGRGAESSYEQYF	TGCAGTGCTAGAGGAAGGGGGGCAGAGAGCTCCTACGAGCAGTACTTC
TRBV7-8	few	-	TRBJ2-6	CASSLVWGYSPSGANVLTF	TGTGCCAGCAGCTTAGTTTGGGGATACTCCCCCTCTGGGGCCAACGTCCTGACTTTC
TRBV7-8	-	TRBD1	TRBJ2-7	CASRRDRDYEQYF	TGTGCCAGCAGAAGGGACAGGGACTACGAGCAGTACTTC
TRBV5-1	many	TRBD2	TRBJ2-1	CASSLELAGVGSDEQFF	TGCGCCAGCAGCTTGGAGCTAGCGGGAGTGGGTAGCGATGAGCAGTTCTTC
TRBV5-8	many	-	TRBJ1-6	CASSFGSNSPLHF	TGTGCCAGCAGCTTTGGCTCAAATTCACCCCTCCACTTT
TRBV6-6	medium-sized	-	TRBJ1-2	CASSYARGYGYTF	TGTGCCAGCAGTTACGCCCGAGGCTATGGCTACACCTTC
TRBV7-2	-	TRBD2	TRBJ2-5	CASSPDPSGNQGETQYF	TGTGCCAGCAGCCCCGACCCTAGCGGTAATCAGGGAGAGACCCAGTACTTC
TRBV20-1	many	-	TRBJ1-1	CSAIFDRSTEAFF	TGCAGTGCTATATTCGACAGGTCCACTGAAGCTTTCTTT
TRBV10-3	many	-	TRBJ2-5	CAISEGRTLGQETQYF	TGTGCCATCAGTGAGGGCAGGACCCTTGGCCAAGAGACCCAGTACTTC
TRBV7-4	-	TRBD1	TRBJ2-1	CASSQGQGVGEQFF	TGTGCCAGCAGCCAGGGACAGGGGGTCGGCGAGCAGTTCTTC
TRBV7-6	-	TRBD2	TRBJ2-1	CASSSTQPGLPNNEQFF	TGTGCCAGCAGCTCAACTCAACCGGGACTACCAAACAATGAGCAGTTCTTC
TRBV6-2/TRBV6-3	-	-	TRBJ2-1	CASSYSSYRQETQFF	TGTGCCAGCAGTTACTCGAGTTACAGACAAGAGACCCAGTTCTTC
TRBV7-6	-	-	TRBJ2-1	CASSFRLQEQFF	TGTGCCAGCAGCTTCCGACTACAGGAGCAGTTCTTC
TRBV29-1	few	-	TRBJ2-1	CSALEGEQFF	TGCAGCGCCCTAGAAGGTGAGCAGTTCTTC